This T cell receptor beta chain was sequenced during a study of molecular identifiers for immune sequencing clone quantification (dated 2018 in TCRdb). Turning to the overall study: In a replicate experiment, RNA from about 19,000 or 110,000 naive CD8 T cells was split into five aliquots, four of which were sequenced. The study was a methods study using CD8 T cells to benchmark molecular-identifier clustering-based TCR repertoire sequencing (MIDCIRS) and TCR RNA copy counting.

The library was obtained by PCR. These reads were obtained on a NextSeq 500. Bulk TCR libraries were made following a previously described method, with the TCR primers given in Table S5. Total RNA was purified with the Qiagen AllPrep DNA/RNA kit. Before any analysis, reads coming from multiple sequencing runs of the same library were combined into one pool. Under the source paper's analysis protocol: Reads were retained only if an exact TCR constant sequence was present, and the retained reads were trimmed to 150 nt and grouped according to their 12-nt molecular barcodes. Reads in each barcode group were sub-clustered using a 15% Levenshtein threshold, and a quality-weighted consensus sequence was built for each RNA molecule. Non-functional sequences were discarded, and so were lower-count sequences lying one edit away from another sequence. On the basis of fitting two negative binomial distributions, barcode sub-clusters with fewer than 20% of the maximum read count were discarded. TCRdb reprocessing: public reads trimmed at Q25 with fastp, clones called with MiXCR, in-frame beta chains kept. CDR3 protein duplicates are merged, each entry listing the most common genes and DNA. What appears here as the V and J calls and clone size reflects TCRdb's work, not the paper's. The sample table lists about 630,000 distinct CDR3 sequences, approximately 24% of them with a count of one. Together, the top ten hold 0.78% of the sample.

Ten or more counts support this clonotype. The antigen it recognizes is unknown. No much larger clone exists at a distance of one base, and base qualities are not known. Results the study describes overall, beyond this receptor: The sizes of highly expanded clones could end up underestimated when identical TCR molecules share a barcode. Around 2.9 recovered TCR RNA copies per cell were obtained by modeling, versus around 10 by digital PCR, implying a capture efficiency of 25% to 30%. In CMV-specific effector cells, clones with more than 20 RNA copies contained over 98% of molecules, whereas in naive cells such clones contained under 1% of molecules. Without barcode sub-clustering, chimeric consensus sequences inflated TCR diversity; chimeras reached as high as 47%. The naive libraries included spiked-in Jurkat TCR RNA (fewer than eleven copies' worth), and this RNA is not part of the donor repertoire. Spiked-in Jurkat TCR RNA equivalent to a single cell was reported to be detectable even among some 910,000 naive CD8 T cells.

Libraries of naive CD8 T cells were generated from roughly 18,000 to 920,000 sorted cells, with 10%, 30% or 50% of the purified RNA used. Naive CD8 T cells, defined as CD8+CD4-CCR7+CD45RA+, were FACS-sorted into RLT Plus buffer on a BD FACSAria II. To test detection sensitivity, Jurkat RNA equal to over nine TCR copies was added to samples of about 20,000-1,000,000 naive CD8 T cells. CD8 T cells were enriched using RosetteSep CD8+ T Cell Enrichment Cocktail and Ficoll-Paque, and the enriched cells then underwent ACK red cell lysis. The junction shows trimming of 7 bases on V and 0 bases on J, plus 14 bases between the germline ends. The CDR3 covers 15 residues, taking in both the cysteine and the phenylalanine. Only CDR3 DNA is held: 45 bases, read in frame from base 1. CDR1 is given as MDHEN and CDR2 as SYDVKM, both from the germline V gene.

The V and J segments used are TRBV28 and TRBJ2-3, with the identity of the D gene unclear. The clonotype originates from a human donor in good health. Some libraries in this study had Jurkat cell RNA spiked in. Sequenced: naive CD8+ T cells from blood, with Jurkat cell RNA spiked in. The meaning of the sample's cell subset or site label: FACS-sorted CD8+CD4-CCR7+CD45RA+ naive T cells. CDR3 loop: CASTLGSGSTDTQYF. The sequenced DNA is TGTGCCAGCACCCTTGGCTCGGGCAGCACAGATACGCAGTATTTT.